This T cell receptor (beta chain) was identified during a study of blood T cell repertoires in COVID-19. In terms of age and location, participants ranged from about 18 to 89 years and lived in approximately 26 US areas. Participants were placed into cohorts based on the clinical history they reported. Profiling relied on immunoSEQ multiplex PCR, and the TCRdb table lists in-frame clones only, not all of them. The sample yields 300,000 to 350,000 clones, nearly 90% seen once. Sequencing input: PBMCs or T cells enriched from blood (not recorded which). This TCR was recovered from a woman aged 18-29 years with acute COVID-19.

CDR3 loop: CASSPPDGYTF. The CDR3 DNA reads as TGTGCCAGCAGCCCCCCAGATGGCTACACCTTC. This chain links TRBV7-9 with TRBJ1-2; no definite D call. Germline V gene data show CDR1 as SEHNR and CDR2 as FQNEAQ (reference sequence). V lost 5 bases to trimming and J lost 6 bases, with 7 bases between them. The length of the CDR3 is 11 residues.